Described below is a single TCR beta chain sequence and its context. This specimen comes from a study of blood T cell repertoires in COVID-19. Study overall: Donors in the United States, Italy and Spain gave samples during acute or convalescent COVID-19. T cells, B-cell-depleted T cells, or PBMCs provided the cDNA or gDNA that served as material.

The assay was immunoSEQ multiplex PCR, and TCRdb's table has in-frame clones only and misses some. The sample includes 200,000 to 250,000 clones, 70% to 90% of them seen just once. The sequencing sample was made of peripheral blood. This clonotype was sampled from a man aged 50 or older with acute or convalescent COVID-19.

The CDR3 DNA follows: TGTGCCAGTAGTGGTTACAGGGGGCAGGGCACTGAAGCTTTCTTT. The encoded protein is CASSGYRGQGTEAFF. The chain employs TRBV19 and TRBJ1-1, with 9 nucleotides matching TRBD1. V lost 5 bases, J lost 4 bases, and 8 bases stayed unmatched. Germline V gives CDR1 LNHDA, CDR2 SQIVND (reference sequence). The CDR3 loop spans 15 amino acids.